Each of the 9 T cell receptor beta chains below was sequenced from the same sample in a study of CD8 T cells in Susac syndrome. The authors reverse transcribed roughly 0.5 to 1 ug RNA with random hexamers. MiXCR, applied by TCRdb to the immunoSEQ multiplex PCR reads, yields one record per CDR3 protein. The repertoire includes a few hundred thousand distinct CDR3 sequences, roughly 92% of them detected once, and approximately 0.13% sits in the top ten. The sample consisted of CD8+ T cells from PBMCs. These receptors all stem from a human donor with multiple sclerosis.

The chain joins TRBV27 to TRBJ2-1; TRBD2 matches 9 bases. CDR3 length equals 14 residues. Germline trimming cut 2 bases from V and 7 bases from J; bases unmatched to any gene: 3. CDR1 is MNHEY and CDR2 is SMNVEV in the germline V gene (reference sequence). CDR3 protein: CASSLLAGPNEQFF. For the CDR3, the DNA is TGTGCCAGCAGTTTACTAGCGGGGCCTAATGAGCAGTTCTTC.

The V call is TRBV4-1, the J call TRBJ2-7, with TRBD1 as a possible D gene (5 bases). V shed 3 bases and J shed 3 bases, with 21 bases lying between them. Germline V gene data show CDR1 as MGHRA and CDR2 as YSYEKL. There are 17 residues in the CDR3. The CDR3 DNA reads TGCGCCAGCAGCCAGTTTGTAGGACATGATCACCTCTACGAGCAGTACTTC. Encoded protein: CASSQFVGHDHLYEQYF.

This clonotype came up once. V and J are TRBV10-2 and TRBJ2-3, with a possible D match to TRBD2 (7 bases). Trimming took off 3 bases at V and 7 bases at J, with 14 bases between the two ends. CDR1 is WSHSY and CDR2 is SAAADI in the germline V gene. CDR3 size: 14 residues. This chain's CDR3 is CASSDLAGAYTQYF. The CDR3 coding sequence is TGCGCCAGCAGTGACTTGGCGGGGGCCTATACGCAGTATTTT.

V gene TRBV12-3 or TRBV12-4 combines with J gene TRBJ2-1, with 12 bases matching TRBD2. The CDR3 has 16 amino acids. V was clipped by 7 bases and J by 8 bases; unmatched bases: 12. The CDR3 is CASTYSTSGRRDEQFF. The CDR3 DNA reads TGTGCCAGCACTTACTCAACTAGCGGGAGGCGAGATGAGCAGTTCTTC.

V and J are TRBV5-6 and TRBJ1-1; weak D call: TRBD1 (5 bases). The CDR3 is made up of 17 amino acids. CDR1 is SGHDT and CDR2 is YYEEEE in the germline V gene. V was trimmed by 4 bases and J by 1 base, leaving 20 bases between them. CDR3 sequence: CASSPRVIRAPNTEAFF. The CDR3 DNA follows: TGTGCCAGCAGCCCCAGGGTAATCAGAGCGCCGAACACTGAAGCTTTCTTT.

V usage is TRBV15 and J usage is TRBJ2-2; possible D gene TRBD2, 5 bases. This CDR3 region has 14 residues. In germline, CDR1 is LNHNV, CDR2 YYDKDF (reference sequence). V lost 0 bases and J lost 5, with 7 bases in between. In nucleotides, the CDR3 is TGTGCCACCAGCAGAGATGGGAGAACCGGGGAGCTGTTTTTT. Amino acid sequence: CATSRDGRTGELFF.

The genes are TRBV11-3 and TRBJ1-2; 8 bases align to TRBD1. The trim removed 5 bases at V and 8 bases at J, leaving 4 bases unmatched. From germline, CDR1 is SGHNT and CDR2 YENEEA. The CDR3 runs 12 residues. This CDR3 reads CASSGQGRGYTF. In DNA, the CDR3 is TGTGCCAGCAGCGGACAGGGTCGGGGCTACACCTTC.

This clonotype was observed once. The chain uses TRBV7-2 and TRBJ2-7; TRBD1 matches at 9 bases. Germline CDR1 reads SGHTA; CDR2 reads FQGNSA. Trimming cost V 5 bases and J 4 bases; bases outside gene matches: 6. The CDR3 totals 14 residues. Written as DNA, the CDR3 is TGTGCCAGCAGCCACACAGGGGGCTTGTACGAGCAGTACTTC. Amino acid sequence: CASSHTGGLYEQYF.

The chain carries TRBV24-1 and TRBJ2-2; D uncertain. CDR3 length equals 15 residues. CDR1 and CDR2 from the germline V gene are KGHDR and SFDVKD. Trimming shortened V by 1 base and J by 5 bases, and 10 bases separated the two germline ends. The CDR3 nucleotides read TGTGCCACCAGTGATTTTGTCGATGGTACCGGGGAGCTGTTTTTT. Translation gives CATSDFVDGTGELFF.